Following are 20 T cell receptor beta chains from one sample sequenced in a study of cytomegalovirus exposure and HLA in healthy donors. Both 60 Vbeta primers and 13 Jbeta primers went into the PCR. Sequencing was performed with immunoSEQ multiplex PCR; in TCRdb, only in-frame clones are kept and a portion is missing. The sample includes roughly 97,000 clones, nearly 80% seen only once; the top ten take 5% to 6.5%. The sample comprised PBMCs. Source of these receptors: a man in his sixties in good health and CMV-seropositive.

The rearrangement joins TRBV7-7 to TRBJ2-1; TRBD2 might be the D (6 bases). CDR3 length: 19 residues. Between the trimmed V and J ends, which lost 2 bases and 5 bases, there was a span of 25 bases. Germline CDR1 reads SSHAT; CDR2 reads FNYEAQ (reference sequence). DNA of the CDR3: TGTGCCAGCAGCTTAAGCCCTGGTGCGGGGCTCACTCGGAACAATGAGCAGTTCTTC. Its protein product is CASSLSPGAGLTRNNEQFF.

The chain couples TRBV2 to TRBJ1-2; maybe TRBD1 (5 bases). Trimming removed 6 bases from V and 4 bases from J, with 15 bases in between. There are 14 residues in the CDR3. Germline lookup yields CDR1 SNHLY and CDR2 FYNNEI. Written as DNA, the CDR3 is TGTGCCAGCAGAGGGATACAGGTGGGCTATGGCTACACCTTC. Translating gives CASRGIQVGYGYTF.

The chain couples TRBV5-1 to TRBJ1-1; D uncertain. The CDR3 covers 13 residues. The germline V gene encodes CDR1 SGHRS and CDR2 YFSETQ. V dropped 4 bases and J dropped 1 base, with 8 bases sitting between them. The CDR3 DNA reads as TGCGCCAGCAGCGTGCAGGAGAACACTGAAGCTTTCTTT. Protein sequence: CASSVQENTEAFF. The variable domain in full, completed from reference TRBV5-1 and TRBJ1-1, reads KAGVTQTPRYLIKTRGQQVTLSCSPISGHRSVSWYQQTPGQGLQFLFEYFSETQRNKGNFPGRFSGRQFSNSRSEMNVSTLELGDSALYLCASSVQENTEAFFGQGTRLTVV.

This rearrangement joins TRBV4-2 to TRBJ1-3; D remains unclear. This CDR3 contains 13 residues. Germline values: CDR1 LGHNA, CDR2 YNFKEQ. The V end lost 1 base, the J end lost 3 bases, and 4 bases lay between the germline ends. CDR3 in DNA: TGTGCCAGCAGCCAAGGCAGTGGAAACACCATATATTTT. Translation gives CASSQGSGNTIYF.

The chain carries TRBV30 and TRBJ1-2, with 8 bases that match TRBD1. This CDR3 is 14 amino acids long. V shed 1 base, J shed 8 bases, and the junction held 9 bases outside the gene matches. Looked up from germline, CDR1 is GTSNPN and CDR2 is SVGIG (reference sequence). CDR3 nucleotide sequence: TGTGCCTGGAGTGCCACTGGACAGGGAAGAGGCTACACCTTC. This sequence encodes CAWSATGQGRGYTF. The complete variable domain, with remaining parts taken from reference TRBV30 and TRBJ1-2, reads SQTIHQWPATLVQPVGSPLSLECTVEGTSNPNLYWYRQAAGRGLQLLFYSVGIGQISSEVPQNLSASRPQDRQFILSSKKLLLSDSGFYLCAWSATGQGRGYTFGSGTRLTVV.

V is TRBV30 and J is TRBJ2-7, with 9 bases that match TRBD1. With 5 bases clipped from V and 3 bases from J, the junction kept 5 bases outside the gene matches. Germline lookup yields CDR1 GTSNPN and CDR2 SVGIG (reference sequence). The CDR3 totals 13 residues. DNA for the CDR3: TGTGCCTGGGGGACAGGGAATTTCTACGAGCAGTACTTC. It encodes CAWGTGNFYEQYF.

The rearrangement uses TRBV29-1 and TRBJ1-1, with 9 bases fitting TRBD1. The germline gives CDR1 SQVTM, CDR2 ANQGSEA. The CDR3 consists of 13 residues. The CDR3, as DNA: TGCAGTGGACGGGACAGGGTGAACACTGAAGCTTTCTTT. This translates into CSGRDRVNTEAFF.

The chain combines TRBV4-2 with TRBJ1-1; 9 positions agree with TRBD1. The CDR3 is 17 residues long. V shed 0 bases and J 5 bases; nucleotides not matched to a gene: 10. In germline, CDR1 is LGHNA, CDR2 YNFKEQ. The CDR3: CASSQELTRTGVTEAFF. In DNA form, the CDR3 reads TGTGCCAGCAGCCAAGAGCTTACCCGGACAGGGGTAACTGAAGCTTTCTTT.

The chain couples TRBV9 to TRBJ2-3; the D gene is possibly TRBD1 (5 bases). Germline values: CDR1 SGDLS, CDR2 YYNGEE. This CDR3 spans 15 amino acids. The V end lost 0 bases, the J end lost 4 bases, and 12 bases lay between the germline ends. The CDR3 DNA follows: TGTGCCAGCAGCGTAGCCAGGGTCGCGTCAGATACGCAGTATTTT. Protein product: CASSVARVASDTQYF.

This rearrangement joins TRBV7-8 to TRBJ2-7; 11 positions match TRBD2. V dropped 5 bases and J dropped 5; count of bases not matched to a gene: 5. The CDR3 sequence is 14 residues long. Germline-derived CDR1 and CDR2 are SGHVS and FQNEAQ. The CDR3: CASSISGGAHEQYF. The DNA of the CDR3 is TGTGCCAGCAGCATTAGCGGGGGGGCGCACGAGCAGTACTTC.

In this sample, this clone turned up once. The rearrangement joins TRBV28 to TRBJ2-7; 8 nucleotides match TRBD2. CDR1 is MDHEN and CDR2 is SYDVKM in the germline V gene. J gave up 2 bases and V 1 base, and 1 base lay outside the gene matches. This CDR3 is built from 14 residues. The CDR3: CASSLFSGTYEQYF. The CDR3 bases are TGTGCCAGCAGTTTATTTAGCGGGACCTACGAGCAGTACTTC.

CDR3 residues: CASSLEALLAGPIPYEQYF. The CDR3, as DNA: TGCGCCAGCAGCTTGGAGGCCTTATTGGCAGGGCCCATTCCCTACGAGCAGTACTTC. The J gene is TRBJ2-5, the V gene TRBV5-1; possible D gene TRBD1, 5 bases. The J call is in doubt because the DNA end fits TRBJ2-7 better. The CDR3 extends over 19 amino acids. Germline V gives CDR1 SGHRS, CDR2 YFSETQ.

The rearrangement links TRBV29-1 to TRBJ1-2; no reliable D call. Trimming pared 6 bases from V and 8 bases from J, leaving 13 bases between. The CDR3 totals 11 residues. Germline CDR1 SQVTM, CDR2 ANQGSEA. The CDR3 coding sequence is TGCAGCGTCGTGGGCCTTACCGGCTACACCTTC. This encodes CSVVGLTGYTF.

This clone was seen a single time. The rearrangement joins TRBV6-5 to TRBJ1-1; D is perhaps TRBD1 (6 bases). V dropped 6 bases and J dropped 7 bases, with 18 bases sitting between them. The CDR3 has 14 residues. Germline CDR1 is MNHEY and CDR2 is SVGAGI. CDR3 nucleotide sequence: TGTGCCAGCAGGGGCCCGACAGGAGTATATGAAGCTTTCTTT. Protein product: CASRGPTGVYEAFF.

This rearrangement joins TRBV27 to TRBJ1-4; D is ambiguous. The CDR3 is made up of 15 amino acids. V was shortened by 7 bases and J by 4 bases, with 16 bases between the two germline ends. Germline V gene lookup returns CDR1 MNHEY and CDR2 SMNVEV (reference sequence). The CDR3 reads CASTPSHLNNEKLFF. CDR3 in DNA: TGTGCCAGCACCCCCAGTCATCTGAATAATGAAAAACTGTTTTTT.

V gene TRBV10-3 combines with J gene TRBJ1-5; D is unresolved. CDR3 length: 14 amino acids. Trimming took off 4 bases at V and 4 bases at J, with 11 bases between the two ends. Germline V CDR1 and CDR2: ENHRY, SYGVKD. CDR3 coding DNA: TGTGCCATCAGTGGACATGGTGAGAATCAGCCCCAGCATTTT. It translates to CAISGHGENQPQHF.

The V and J genes are TRBV5-1 and TRBJ2-3, with TRBD1 matching 9 bases. The CDR3 runs to 15 residues. The V gene's germline CDR1 is SGHRS and CDR2 YFSETQ. The trim removed 4 bases at V and 4 bases at J, leaving 7 bases unmatched. In DNA, the CDR3 is TGCGCCAGCAGCCTGGGACAGGGACGCGCAGATACGCAGTATTTT. Amino acid sequence: CASSLGQGRADTQYF.

The genes are TRBV5-1 and TRBJ2-5; 7 nucleotides match TRBD2. The CDR3 has 12 residues. J gave up 5 bases and V 5 bases, and 3 bases lay outside the gene matches. Germline V gene sequence: CDR1 SGHRS, CDR2 YFSETQ. This CDR3 is CASSSAGETQYF. The CDR3 DNA reads as TGCGCCAGCAGTTCAGCGGGGGAGACCCAGTACTTC.

This clone has more than one count but fewer than ten. The chain is built from TRBV11-2 and TRBJ1-2, with D perhaps TRBD1 (5 bases). CDR3 length: 15 amino acids. Per germline, CDR1 SGHAT and CDR2 FQNNGV. Trimming took 2 bases from V and 2 from J, leaving 12 bases between them. The CDR3 sequence is CASSLKSGWNYGYTF. CDR3 DNA sequence: TGTGCCAGCAGCTTAAAGTCAGGGTGGAACTATGGCTACACCTTC.

The CDR3 here is CASSLEQGREGYTF. As DNA, the CDR3 is TGTGCCAGCAGCTTAGAACAGGGGCGGGAAGGCTACACCTTC. The chain couples TRBV11-2 to TRBJ1-2, with 7 bases aligning to TRBD1. With V trimmed by 0 bases and J by 8 bases, 6 bases remained unmatched. The CDR3 length is 14 residues. Germline CDR1 reads SGHAT; CDR2 reads FQNNGV. The entire variable domain, with the rest obtained from reference TRBV11-2 and TRBJ1-2, is as follows: EAGVAQSPRYKIIEKRQSVAFWCNPISGHATLYWYQQILGQGPKLLIQFQNNGVVDDSQLPKDRFSAERLKGVDSTLKIQPAKLEDSAVYLCASSLEQGREGYTFGSGTRLTVV.